Sequencing of this T cell receptor (beta chain) was carried out in a study of cytotoxic CD8 clonotypes in ibrutinib-treated CLL. Study background: Responses: roughly 25 partial, 2 complete; after median roughly 68 months, about 15 stayed remitted, around twelve progressed. On average, each sample had roughly 260,000 productive templates and almost 95,000 productive rearrangements.

General observations from the study: Starting clonality was above that of age-matched healthy donors and tracked circulating CD8+ T-cell counts.

The CDR3 runs 12 residues. Germline loops: CDR1 MNHEY, CDR2 SMNVEV (reference sequence). V lost 10 bases to trimming and J lost 11 bases; unmatched junction nucleotides: 4. As regards this clone: Its antigen remains unidentified.

TCRdb's table, derived via immunoSEQ multiplex PCR, lists solely in-frame clones and lacks some. The table shows about 130,000 clones, with about 75% occurring only once. The TCR comes from a human donor with chronic lymphocytic leukemia. The specimen comprised PBMCs, sampled after 24 months of ibrutinib treatment. The chain employs TRBV27 and TRBJ2-1; 14 bases match TRBD2. DNA of the CDR3: TGTGCCATCCGGACTAGCGGGGGGCAGCAGTTCTTC. Translation: CAIRTSGGQQFF.